These 32 T cell receptor beta chains were sequenced from one sample in a study of blood T cell repertoires in COVID-19. Only in-frame clones appear in the TCRdb table, and some are missing; sequencing was by immunoSEQ multiplex PCR. The sample lists nearly 200,000 clones, about nine tenths occurring once. The sequenced material came from peripheral blood. The receptors come from a woman in her 70s with acute or convalescent COVID-19.

The gene calls are TRBV9 and TRBJ1-4; the D gene is possibly TRBD1 (5 bases). CDR3 length equals 15 residues. Germline V gene sequence: CDR1 SGDLS, CDR2 YYNGEE. Trimming removed 2 bases from V and 8 bases from J, with 16 bases in between. The CDR3 region is CASSVNTGGSEKLFF. For the CDR3, the DNA is TGTGCCAGCAGCGTTAATACGGGGGGGAGCGAAAAACTGTTTTTT.

The chain combines TRBV24-1 with TRBJ2-1, with TRBD2 identical over 8 bases. Germline CDR1 reads KGHDR; CDR2 reads SFDVKD. The CDR3 length is 17 residues. The V gene end was trimmed by 5 bases and the J gene end by 0 bases; junction bases not matched to a gene: 8. This CDR3 is CATSGFLAGSSYNEQFF. DNA for the CDR3: TGTGCCACCAGTGGATTTCTAGCGGGTAGCTCCTACAATGAGCAGTTCTTC.

This chain joins TRBV4-1 and TRBJ2-7; 7 nucleotides agree with TRBD1. CDR1 is MGHRA and CDR2 is YSYEKL in the germline V gene. The CDR3 runs 14 residues. J lost 3 bases, V lost 0 bases, and 2 bases had no gene match. In DNA form, the CDR3 reads TGCGCCAGCAGCCAAGACTACAGGGGCTACGAGCAGTACTTC. Its translation: CASSQDYRGYEQYF.

This chain uses TRBV5-8 with TRBJ1-5, with 7 bases lining up with TRBD1. V shed 4 bases and J 6 bases; nucleotides not matched to a gene: 7. Germline assignment: CDR1 SGHTS and CDR2 YDEGEE. The CDR3 consists of 14 residues. The CDR3 loop reads CASSTDRVGQPQHF. The CDR3 nucleotides read TGTGCCAGCAGCACAGACAGGGTGGGTCAGCCCCAGCATTTT.

The chain employs TRBV5-1 and TRBJ2-1; D uncertain. Germline assignment: CDR1 SGHRS and CDR2 YFSETQ. This CDR3 is built from 13 residues. V was cut by 1 base and J by 7 bases, with 9 bases left in between. The CDR3 DNA reads TGCGCCAGCAGCTTGTACAGCAAGAATGAGCAGTTCTTC. This gives the protein CASSLYSKNEQFF.

J is TRBJ2-3 and V is TRBV28, with 8 bases identical to TRBD1. The germline V gene has CDR1 MDHEN and CDR2 SYDVKM. The V and J ends lost 7 bases and 3 bases, in that order; junction bases with no gene match: 6. The CDR3 length is 14 residues. CDR3 region: CASTTTGETDTQYF. DNA for the CDR3: TGTGCCAGCACCACGACAGGGGAAACAGATACGCAGTATTTT.

J is TRBJ1-3 and V is TRBV6-5, with 7 bases that match TRBD1. Germline V CDR1 and CDR2: MNHEY, SVGAGI. This CDR3 has 15 amino acids. The V gene end was trimmed by 8 bases and the J gene end by 0 bases; junction bases not matched to a gene: 7. DNA of the CDR3: TGTGCCAGCCGCCCGGGACAGAACTCTGGAAACACCATATATTTT. Its translation is CASRPGQNSGNTIYF.

V is TRBV24-1 and J is TRBJ2-2; D is undetermined. V was cut by 5 bases and J by 6 bases, with 9 bases left in between. The CDR3 is 13 residues long. Germline CDR1 and CDR2: KGHDR and SFDVKD. Here the CDR3 reads CATSGHTAGELFF. CDR3 nucleotides: TGTGCCACCAGTGGTCACACAGCCGGGGAGCTGTTTTTT.

This clone has a handful of counts. The CDR3 sequence is CASRHTDRAAVTGELFF. The DNA for the CDR3 is TGTGCCAGCAGGCATACCGACAGGGCCGCGGTCACCGGGGAGCTGTTTTTT. The genes are TRBV11-2 and TRBJ2-2; 7 positions agree with TRBD1. Unmatched junction bases numbered 14, after V lost 6 bases and J lost 4 bases. Germline CDR1 is SGHAT and CDR2 is FQNNGV. CDR3 length: 17 residues.

This clone showed up just once. The rearrangement links TRBV11-3 to TRBJ2-7; 7 bases are a match to TRBD1. After removal of 2 bases from V and 7 bases from J, the junction contained 8 bases not matched to a gene. CDR1 is SGHNT, CDR2 YENEEA, per germline. The CDR3 is made up of 14 amino acids. CDR3 in amino acids: CASSLRDSTKEQYF. The CDR3 nucleotides read TGTGCCAGCAGCTTAAGGGACAGTACGAAAGAGCAGTACTTC.

The V and J genes are TRBV5-1 and TRBJ2-7; 7 nucleotides align to TRBD2. The CDR3 spans 15 residues. V shed 4 bases and J 3 bases; nucleotides not matched to a gene: 10. The V gene's germline CDR1 is SGHRS and CDR2 YFSETQ. The CDR3 reads CASSLGGLGVYEQYF. The DNA for the CDR3 is TGCGCCAGCAGCCTGGGAGGGTTAGGTGTCTACGAGCAGTACTTC.

The chain couples TRBV27 to TRBJ1-5, with a weak D call TRBD1 (5 bases). The ends were cut back, 4 bases at V and 5 bases at J, with 9 bases in the middle. This CDR3 region has 13 residues. CDR1 MNHEY and CDR2 SMNVEV come from the germline V gene (reference sequence). The CDR3 sequence is CASSWQGDQPQHF. The CDR3, as DNA: TGTGCCAGCAGTTGGCAGGGCGATCAGCCCCAGCATTTT.

The chain has TRBV19 and TRBJ1-6; TRBD1 matches at 8 bases. Trimming at V came to 5 bases and at J to 10 bases, leaving 10 bases not matched to a gene. This CDR3 is built from 15 residues. Germline V gene lookup returns CDR1 LNHDA and CDR2 SQIVND (reference sequence). The CDR3 DNA reads as TGTGCCAGTAGTCCGGACAGGGCAGGTCGCTCACCCCTCCACTTT. This encodes CASSPDRAGRSPLHF.

The CDR3 nucleotides read TGCGCCAGCAGCCAAGATCCTCCGGGGGTAGGGTTGGGCAGAGCTAACTATGGCTACACCTTC. Amino acids: CASSQDPPGVGLGRANYGYTF. The chain joins TRBV4-1 to TRBJ1-2; tentative D call: TRBD1 (5 bases). Trimming stripped 0 bases from V and 0 bases from J, with 26 bases between. Germline V lookup: CDR1 MGHRA, CDR2 YSYEKL. The CDR3 covers 21 residues.

This clone has a handful of counts. The chain employs TRBV18 and TRBJ1-6; D is perhaps TRBD1 (5 bases). Germline-derived CDR1 and CDR2 are KGHSH and LQKENI. V shed 4 bases and J shed 1 base, with 17 bases lying between them. The CDR3 is made up of 18 amino acids. CDR3 region: CASSRGTQVGSYNSPLHF. In DNA, the CDR3 is TGTGCCAGCTCACGAGGGACTCAGGTTGGGTCCTATAATTCACCCCTCCACTTT.

The gene calls are TRBV7-2 and TRBJ1-1; D possibly corresponds to TRBD1 (5 bases). Per germline, CDR1 SGHTA and CDR2 FQGNSA. The CDR3 runs 14 residues. Trimming cost V 8 bases and J 1 base, with 14 bases left between them. CDR3 loop: CASYAGRGNTEAFF. For the CDR3, the DNA is TGTGCCAGCTACGCTGGAAGGGGGAACACTGAAGCTTTCTTT.

CDR3 protein: CASSTDVRYGYTF. CDR3 sequence (DNA): TGTGCCAGTAGTACAGACGTTCGCTATGGCTACACCTTC. The gene calls are TRBV19 and TRBJ1-2; no reliable D call. This CDR3 has 13 residues. Germline V gene data show CDR1 as LNHDA and CDR2 as SQIVND (reference sequence). Trimming stripped 4 bases from V and 4 bases from J, with 10 bases between.

In DNA form, the CDR3 reads TGTGCCAGCTCACCCTCGTTAGCCAAAAACATTCAGTACTTC. It yields the protein CASSPSLAKNIQYF. The chain employs TRBV18 and TRBJ2-4; D not resolved. CDR1 is KGHSH and CDR2 is LQKENI in the germline V gene. The length of the CDR3 is 14 residues. Deletions cut 3 bases from V and 0 bases from J, with 6 bases between.

The chain is built from TRBV2 and TRBJ2-7, with 8 bases lining up with TRBD2. This CDR3 contains 15 residues. Germline values: CDR1 SNHLY, CDR2 FYNNEI. The V segment lost 7 bases and the J segment 2 bases; nucleotides outside the gene matches: 10. CDR3 coding DNA: TGTGCCAGCACCGCGGGGGGCGGGGGCCCCTACGAGCAGTACTTC. This encodes CASTAGGGGPYEQYF.

The chain carries TRBV5-4 and TRBJ1-4; 8 nucleotides agree with TRBD1. The CDR3 contains 15 residues. CDR1 and CDR2 (germline): SGHNT, YYREEE (reference sequence). V was pared by 4 bases and J by 2 bases, with 4 bases of the junction left unmatched. The CDR3 reads CASSVGQGTNEKLFF. The CDR3 nucleotides are TGTGCCAGCAGCGTAGGACAGGGTACTAATGAAAAACTGTTTTTT.

V is TRBV25-1 and J is TRBJ2-1, with D perhaps matching TRBD2 (6 bases). The V and J ends lost 3 bases and 11 bases respectively, with 14 bases between them. The CDR3 consists of 13 residues. Germline CDR1 MGHDK, CDR2 SYGVNS. Here the CDR3 reads CASSDPTSFKQFF. The CDR3 bases are TGTGCCAGCAGTGATCCCACTAGCTTCAAGCAGTTCTTC.

This clone was seen a few times. This chain joins TRBV7-8 and TRBJ1-5, with a weak D call TRBD1 (5 bases). The CDR3 covers 16 residues. The germline V gene has CDR1 SGHVS and CDR2 FQNEAQ. The ends were cut back, 1 base at V and 4 bases at J, with 14 bases in the middle. CDR3 sequence (DNA): TGTGCCAGCAGCTTAGTATGGACAAGAGGTAATCAGCCCCAGCATTTT. Protein sequence: CASSLVWTRGNQPQHF.

This chain joins TRBV19 and TRBJ2-1, with TRBD2 matching 7 bases. The CDR3 totals 19 residues. The V gene's germline CDR1 is LNHDA and CDR2 SQIVND (reference sequence). V lost 5 bases, J lost 0 bases, and 16 bases stayed unmatched. The CDR3 spells CASSSRLPAGVLSYNEQFF. CDR3 nucleotide sequence: TGTGCCAGTAGTTCTCGGTTGCCGGCGGGAGTCCTCTCCTACAATGAGCAGTTCTTC. Full variable domain (remainder filled in from reference TRBV19 and TRBJ2-1): DGGITQSPKYLFRKEGQNVTLSCEQNLNHDAMYWYRQDPGQGLRLIYYSQIVNDFQKGDIAEGYSVSREKKESFPLTVTSAQKNPTAFYLCASSSRLPAGVLSYNEQFFGPGTRLTVL.

J is TRBJ1-1 and V is TRBV5-1, with 7 bases fitting TRBD1. The V gene's germline CDR1 is SGHRS and CDR2 YFSETQ. CDR3 length: 16 amino acids. With 4 bases clipped from V and 0 bases from J, the junction kept 9 bases outside the gene matches. CDR3 nucleotides: TGCGCCAGCAGCGGAAGGGGGCGCGCGTTGAACACTGAAGCTTTCTTT. Its translation is CASSGRGRALNTEAFF.

The chain links TRBV5-6 to TRBJ2-7; D might be TRBD2 (7 bases). The CDR3 totals 17 residues. V lost 4 bases and J 2 bases, leaving 22 bases between the germline ends. Looked up from germline, CDR1 is SGHDT and CDR2 is YYEEEE. In nucleotides, the CDR3 is TGTGCCAGCAGCACCTCAGGTCTTGGGAGGGGGGCCTACGAGCAGTACTTC. It encodes CASSTSGLGRGAYEQYF.

The chain joins TRBV7-8 to TRBJ1-3; D not certain. Germline CDR1 is SGHVS and CDR2 is FQNEAQ. This CDR3 contains 17 residues. The ends were cut back, 1 base at V and 0 bases at J, with 13 bases in the middle. CDR3 in DNA: TGTGCCAGCAGCTTAGGCCCAGGAAGAGCCTCTGGAAACACCATATATTTT. It codes for CASSLGPGRASGNTIYF. Based on the CDR3 plus reference TRBV7-8 and TRBJ1-3, the full variable domain is GAGVSQSPRYKVAKRGQDVALRCDPISGHVSLFWYQQALGQGPEFLTYFQNEAQLDKSGLPSDRFFAERPEGSVSTLKIQRTQQEDSAVYLCASSLGPGRASGNTIYFGEGSWLTVV.

CDR3 bases: TGTGCCAGCAGCTTCTCTAGCGGAATAGAGACCCAGTACTTC. The encoded protein is CASSFSSGIETQYF. This rearrangement joins TRBV7-9 to TRBJ2-5; 7 positions match TRBD2. The germline V gene encodes CDR1 SEHNR and CDR2 FQNEAQ (reference sequence). Unmatched junction bases numbered 5, after V lost 3 bases and J lost 4 bases. The length of the CDR3 is 14 residues.

A few counts support this clone. The chain has TRBV19 and TRBJ2-2; 8 bases are shared with TRBD1. The germline V gene encodes CDR1 LNHDA and CDR2 SQIVND (reference sequence). The junction had 7 bases not matched to a gene; V was cut back by 11 bases and J by 2 bases. The CDR3 runs to 14 residues. The CDR3 loop reads CAGRQGPNTGELFF. The CDR3 nucleotides read TGTGCCGGACGACAGGGGCCCAACACCGGGGAGCTGTTTTTT. Full variable domain (remainder filled in from reference TRBV19 and TRBJ2-2): DGGITQSPKYLFRKEGQNVTLSCEQNLNHDAMYWYRQDPGQGLRLIYYSQIVNDFQKGDIAEGYSVSREKKESFPLTVTSAQKNPTAFYLCAGRQGPNTGELFFGEGSRLTVL.

The chain recombines TRBV28 with TRBJ1-4, with 9 bases fitting TRBD1. The CDR3 sequence is 14 residues long. Germline V CDR1 and CDR2: MDHEN, SYDVKM. J gave up 8 bases and V 5 bases, and 6 bases lay outside the gene matches. The CDR3 bases are TGTGCCAGCAGTCTAGGGACAGGGAACGAAAAACTGTTTTTT. It translates to CASSLGTGNEKLFF.

The chain is built from TRBV7-8 and TRBJ2-2; TRBD2 matches 9 bases. CDR3 length equals 15 residues. Germline trimming cut 2 bases from V and 8 bases from J; bases unmatched to any gene: 6. Germline V gene sequence: CDR1 SGHVS, CDR2 FQNEAQ. CDR3 in amino acids: CASSLTSGPLGELFF. The CDR3 DNA reads as TGTGCCAGCAGCTTAACTAGCGGGCCCTTAGGGGAGCTGTTTTTT.

This clone was detected once. The rearrangement uses TRBV9 and TRBJ1-5, with a tentative D call TRBD1 (6 bases). In germline, CDR1 is SGDLS, CDR2 YYNGEE. V lost 3 bases and J 4 bases, leaving 11 bases between the germline ends. The CDR3 is 14 amino acids. The CDR3 nucleotides read TGTGCCAGCAGCGCCCCGGGACAAAATCAGCCCCAGCATTTT. It yields the protein CASSAPGQNQPQHF.

The V call is TRBV5-1, the J call TRBJ2-3; 10 bases line up with TRBD1. The CDR3 has 17 amino acids. J lost 1 base, V lost 0 bases, and 5 bases had no gene match. Per germline, CDR1 SGHRS and CDR2 YFSETQ. The CDR3 DNA follows: TGCGCCAGCAGCTTGGCCTCCGGGACAGGGGGCACAGATACGCAGTATTTT. Its protein product is CASSLASGTGGTDTQYF. Supplemented by reference TRBV5-1 and TRBJ2-3, the full variable domain reads KAGVTQTPRYLIKTRGQQVTLSCSPISGHRSVSWYQQTPGQGLQFLFEYFSETQRNKGNFPGRFSGRQFSNSRSEMNVSTLELGDSALYLCASSLASGTGGTDTQYFGPGTRLTVL.